Shown below are 30 T cell receptor beta chains from a single sample sequenced in a study of T-cell reconstitution after alpha-beta-depleted transplantation in children. This sample's TCRbeta library carried unique molecular identifier barcodes. TCRdb processed the PCR reads anew with MiXCR; each CDR3 protein has one entry. Here the sample spans 75,000 to 100,000 distinct CDR3 sequences, roughly 8.8% being singletons. Material: PBMCs from the stem cell graft donor, obtained from the stem cell graft. These receptors all come from a human donor who donated a stem cell graft to a child with congenital amegakaryocytic thrombocytopenia.

This clonotype has ten or more counts. This chain links TRBV5-6 with TRBJ2-3, with TRBD2 as a possible D gene (5 bases). Germline V gene lookup returns CDR1 SGHDT and CDR2 YYEEEE. Trimming cost V 2 bases and J 2 bases, with 15 bases left between them. The CDR3 extends over 16 amino acids. In DNA form, the CDR3 reads TGTGCCAGCAGCTTTGGGATAGCGAGGACCACAGATACGCAGTATTTT. Encoded protein: CASSFGIARTTDTQYF.

The sample holds many counts of this clonotype. J is TRBJ2-1 and V is TRBV12-3 or TRBV12-4; the D gene is possibly TRBD2 (5 bases). With 5 bases removed from V and 2 bases from J, the gap between germline ends came to 13 bases. This CDR3 has 15 amino acids. CDR3: CASSHTSPPYNEQFF. In nucleotides, the CDR3 is TGTGCCAGCAGTCATACTAGTCCACCCTACAATGAGCAGTTCTTC.

This clonotype was recorded many times. The chain couples TRBV11-3 to TRBJ2-3, with a weak D call TRBD2 (5 bases). CDR1 and CDR2 (germline): SGHNT, YENEEA. Trimming shortened V by 5 bases and J by 3 bases, and 15 bases separated the two germline ends. This CDR3 contains 15 residues. The CDR3 DNA reads as TGTGCCAGCAGCCCGGCTTGGGGAGAGACAGATACGCAGTATTTT. Protein: CASSPAWGETDTQYF.

This clonotype was seen ten or more times. The chain uses TRBV13 and TRBJ2-1, with 14 bases lining up with TRBD2. After removal of 5 bases from V and 1 base from J, the junction contained 13 bases not matched to a gene. Germline CDR1 and CDR2: PRHDT and FYEKMQ (reference sequence). The CDR3 runs 20 residues. The CDR3 sequence: CASSPAPGTSGGSSYNEQFF. For the CDR3, the DNA is TGTGCCAGCAGCCCCGCCCCGGGGACTAGCGGGGGCTCTTCCTACAATGAGCAGTTCTTC.

The chain combines TRBV13 with TRBJ2-3, with no clear D. CDR3 length equals 13 residues. Germline V CDR1 and CDR2: PRHDT, FYEKMQ (reference sequence). Trimming pared 6 bases from V and 6 bases from J, leaving 13 bases between. The CDR3 sequence is CASSLWEADTQYF. CDR3 nucleotides: TGTGCCAGCAGTTTGTGGGAAGCGGATACGCAGTATTTT.

This clonotype was observed many times. J is TRBJ2-7 and V is TRBV20-1, with TRBD2 matching 9 bases. In germline, CDR1 is DFQATT, CDR2 SNEGSKA (reference sequence). V was pared by 4 bases and J by 4 bases, with 11 bases of the junction left unmatched. This CDR3 comprises 15 residues. The CDR3 bases are TGCAGTGCTAAGGGTAGCGGGGGCACCTTATACGAGCAGTACTTC. Residues: CSAKGSGGTLYEQYF.

This clonotype was observed a few times. The chain links TRBV10-3 to TRBJ2-1; TRBD2 might be the D (5 bases). The CDR3 is 12 amino acids. The V and J ends lost 6 bases and 9 bases respectively, with 12 bases between them. Germline V gene lookup returns CDR1 ENHRY and CDR2 SYGVKD. The CDR3 reads CAISAGRAEQFF. Here the CDR3 DNA reads TGTGCCATCAGCGCGGGCCGAGCTGAGCAGTTCTTC.

This clonotype was recorded many times. The gene calls are TRBV20-1 and TRBJ1-2, with 7 nucleotides matching TRBD1. Germline V gene data show CDR1 as DFQATT and CDR2 as SNEGSKA (reference sequence). The V gene end was trimmed by 6 bases and the J gene end by 0 bases; junction bases not matched to a gene: 10. This CDR3 region has 15 residues. The CDR3 sequence: CSALDDRAPNYGYTF. Written as DNA, the CDR3 is TGCAGTGCCCTCGACGACAGGGCCCCTAACTATGGCTACACCTTC.

At least ten counts were recorded for this clonotype. The genes are TRBV28 and TRBJ2-3; possible D gene TRBD2, 5 bases. CDR3 length: 13 amino acids. Trimming took off 1 base at V and 6 bases at J, with 8 bases between the two ends. The germline V gene has CDR1 MDHEN and CDR2 SYDVKM. The CDR3 sequence is CASSLSGEDTQYF. CDR3 nucleotides: TGTGCCAGCAGTTTATCCGGGGAGGATACGCAGTATTTT.

This clonotype was observed many times. V is TRBV28 and J is TRBJ2-3; D call uncertain. V gave up 5 bases and J gave up 1 base, with 16 bases separating them. This CDR3 is 16 amino acids long. Per the germline V gene, CDR1 is MDHEN and CDR2 is SYDVKM. CDR3 nucleotides: TGTGCCAGCAGTCCAATGGGGATTTTCGGCACAGATACGCAGTATTTT. This sequence encodes CASSPMGIFGTDTQYF.

As concerns this clonotype: An end of the junction differs from the germline gene, which may be a read error. The CDR3 sequence is CSARVLAGELDPQYF. The CDR3 coding sequence is TGCAGTGCTAGAGTCCTAGCGGGAGAGTTAGATCCGCAGTATTTT. The V gene is TRBV20-1, the J gene TRBJ2-3, with 10 positions matching TRBD2. The germline gives CDR1 DFQATT, CDR2 SNEGSKA (reference sequence). The CDR3 spans 15 residues.

This clonotype was counted at least ten times. This chain uses TRBV29-1 with TRBJ2-1; D not resolved. Trimming cost V 3 bases and J 5 bases, with 23 bases left between them. The germline V gene encodes CDR1 SQVTM and CDR2 ANQGSEA. CDR3 length equals 17 residues. The CDR3 DNA is TGCAGCGTTGACCAACCTGGCTTGGAGAGACAAGACAATGAGCAGTTCTTC. It codes for CSVDQPGLERQDNEQFF.

This clonotype was detected ten times or more. The rearrangement uses TRBV7-6 and TRBJ1-4; maybe TRBD1 (6 bases). The CDR3 loop spans 16 amino acids. From germline, CDR1 is SGHVS and CDR2 FNYEAQ. V lost 5 bases and J lost 4, with 17 bases in between. CDR3 residues: CASSPLAQGINEKLFF. The CDR3 coding sequence is TGTGCCAGCAGCCCCCTCGCCCAGGGGATTAATGAAAAACTGTTTTTT.

This clonotype showed up just a few times. This chain links TRBV3-1 with TRBJ1-3, with D hard to call. Germline values: CDR1 LGHDT, CDR2 YNNKEL (reference sequence). The ends were cut back, 0 bases at V and 0 bases at J, with 6 bases in the middle. The CDR3 contains 15 residues. CDR3 coding DNA: TGTGCCAGCAGCCAAGACGCTAGCTCTGGAAACACCATATATTTT. It is translated as CASSQDASSGNTIYF.

This clonotype was recorded at least ten times. CDR3 residues: CSARGWPAGVLQYF. As DNA, the CDR3 is TGCAGTGCTAGAGGTTGGCCAGCGGGAGTGTTGCAGTACTTC. The chain couples TRBV20-1 to TRBJ2-7; 8 bases are a match to TRBD2. Germline V CDR1 and CDR2: DFQATT, SNEGSKA (reference sequence). This CDR3 is built from 14 residues. Germline trimming cut 1 base from V and 9 bases from J; bases unmatched to any gene: 11.

This clonotype was seen at least ten times. The V gene is TRBV6-5, the J gene TRBJ1-2; possible D gene TRBD1, 6 bases. V lost 6 bases and J lost 4, with 12 bases in between. CDR3 length: 13 amino acids. CDR1 and CDR2 (germline): MNHEY, SVGAGI. CDR3 DNA sequence: TGTGCCAGCAGATCACAGGGTTTCTATGGCTACACCTTC. Translating it yields CASRSQGFYGYTF.

This clonotype showed up many times. The genes are TRBV12-3 or TRBV12-4 and TRBJ1-3; D gene unclear. The CDR3 length is 14 residues. V was pared by 6 bases and J by 7 bases, with 16 bases between. CDR3 loop: CASRTDPGRNTIYF. CDR3 nucleotides: TGTGCCAGCAGGACGGATCCCGGGCGGAACACCATATATTTT.

The table lists this clonotype with a few counts. The genes are TRBV5-6 and TRBJ1-5; D is possibly TRBD1 (6 bases). The length of the CDR3 is 16 residues. The germline V and J ends were trimmed by 7 bases and 1 base, with 18 bases remaining between them. Germline V lookup: CDR1 SGHDT, CDR2 YYEEEE. DNA of the CDR3: TGTGCCAGCGGCCCCGGGGGCCTCTACAGCAATCAGCCCCAGCATTTT. Amino acid sequence: CASGPGGLYSNQPQHF.

This clonotype was counted ten times or more. The V and J genes are TRBV7-2 and TRBJ1-2, with 7 bases aligning to TRBD1. Trimming cost V 5 bases and J 6 bases; bases outside gene matches: 9. The CDR3 totals 14 residues. CDR1 SGHTA and CDR2 FQGNSA come from the germline V gene. The CDR3 spells CASSPGTGAHGYTF. The CDR3, as DNA: TGTGCCAGCAGCCCGGGAACAGGGGCCCATGGCTACACCTTC.

This clonotype was observed at least ten times. The CDR3 region is CASSVATGAGNTIYF. The CDR3 nucleotides are TGTGCCAGCAGCGTAGCCACGGGTGCTGGAAACACCATATATTTT. V and J are TRBV9 and TRBJ1-3; the D is unclear. Germline V gives CDR1 SGDLS, CDR2 YYNGEE. The CDR3 runs 15 residues. V was clipped by 0 bases and J by 2 bases, with 9 bases between them.

The genes are TRBV6-6 and TRBJ1-6; D ambiguous. The CDR3 consists of 12 residues. The germline V gene encodes CDR1 MNHNY and CDR2 SVGAGI (reference sequence). The V gene lost 3 bases and the J gene lost 10 bases, with 7 bases spanning the gap. CDR3 sequence reads: CASSYQNSPLHF. The CDR3 nucleotides read TGTGCCAGCAGTTATCAAAACTCACCCCTCCACTTT.

This clonotype came up many times. This chain connects TRBV10-3 to TRBJ1-2, with no clear D. Germline CDR1 is ENHRY and CDR2 is SYGVKD. V lost 0 bases and J lost 4, with 9 bases in between. The CDR3 has 14 amino acids. As DNA, the CDR3 is TGTGCCATCAGTGAGTCTGCGGATCCCTATGGCTACACCTTC. Protein product: CAISESADPYGYTF.

This clonotype was observed many times. CDR3 sequence (DNA): TGCGCCAGCAGCTTGGCCCAGGGAGTCCTCACCGGGGAGCTGTTTTTT. Translated: CASSLAQGVLTGELFF. V gene TRBV5-1 combines with J gene TRBJ2-2; the D call may be TRBD1 or TRBD2 (5 bases each). From germline, CDR1 is SGHRS and CDR2 YFSETQ. Deletions cut 0 bases from V and 4 bases from J, with 13 bases between. This CDR3 spans 16 amino acids. Combining the CDR3 with reference TRBV5-1 and TRBJ2-2 gives the whole variable domain KAGVTQTPRYLIKTRGQQVTLSCSPISGHRSVSWYQQTPGQGLQFLFEYFSETQRNKGNFPGRFSGRQFSNSRSEMNVSTLELGDSALYLCASSLAQGVLTGELFFGEGSRLTVL.

This clonotype showed up just a few times. The V gene is TRBV7-8, the J gene TRBJ2-2; D remains ambiguous. Germline assignment: CDR1 SGHVS and CDR2 FQNEAQ. V shed 5 bases and J shed 0 bases, with 19 bases lying between them. CDR3 length: 18 amino acids. CDR3 amino acids: CASSPQSFLNTNTGELFF. The CDR3 nucleotides are TGTGCCAGCAGCCCGCAGTCGTTCCTAAATACGAACACCGGGGAGCTGTTTTTT.

This clonotype was recorded at least ten times. The rearrangement links TRBV7-2 to TRBJ2-3; D is unresolved. The V gene's germline CDR1 is SGHTA and CDR2 FQGNSA. The CDR3 has 14 amino acids. V gave up 4 bases and J gave up 3 bases, with 11 bases separating them. For the CDR3, the DNA is TGTGCCAGCAGCTCCGGAGTGGGGACAGATACGCAGTATTTT. Its translation: CASSSGVGTDTQYF.

There are many counts of this clonotype. The chain couples TRBV11-2 to TRBJ2-3, with TRBD2 matching over 8 bases. The CDR3 runs to 14 residues. The junction had 6 bases not matched to a gene; V was cut back by 5 bases and J by 5 bases. Germline CDR1 and CDR2: SGHAT and FQNNGV. CDR3 loop: CASSLGGAVDTQYF. The CDR3 DNA reads TGTGCCAGCAGCCTCGGGGGGGCAGTAGATACGCAGTATTTT.

This clonotype has ten or more counts. The chain employs TRBV12-3 or TRBV12-4 and TRBJ1-1; D remains unclear. CDR3 size: 17 residues. V dropped 3 bases and J dropped 1 base, with 18 bases sitting between them. DNA of the CDR3: TGTGCCAGCAGTTTCCCCCCCTTACACGGACGGAACACTGAAGCTTTCTTT. It translates to CASSFPPLHGRNTEAFF.

Ten or more counts support this clonotype. The chain uses TRBV28 and TRBJ2-7; maybe TRBD2 (7 bases). V was trimmed by 9 bases and J by 3 bases, leaving 21 bases between them. Germline CDR1 is MDHEN and CDR2 is SYDVKM. This CDR3 spans 15 amino acids. The CDR3, as DNA: TGTGCCAGTCGAGCCTGTTCGCGGGGGCTCTACGAGCAGTACTTC. Protein: CASRACSRGLYEQYF.

This clonotype was counted ten times or more. CDR3 loop: CASTLTGEQYF. DNA for the CDR3: TGTGCCAGCACCCTTACAGGGGAGCAGTACTTC. J is TRBJ2-7 and V is TRBV12-3 or TRBV12-4, with D possibly TRBD1 on 6 matching bases. V lost 7 bases and J lost 7, with 11 bases in between. The CDR3 is made up of 11 amino acids.

Only a few counts were recorded for this clonotype. V gene TRBV20-1 combines with J gene TRBJ2-1, with TRBD2 identical over 7 bases. V was pared by 7 bases and J by 8 bases, with 29 bases of the junction left unmatched. Looked up from germline, CDR1 is DFQATT and CDR2 is SNEGSKA (reference sequence). This CDR3 spans 19 amino acids. The CDR3 region has the DNA TGCAGTGGTATGCTTCCGGGCCTGGCGGGGGACTGGCGTATGTATGAGCAGTTCTTC. Translated: CSGMLPGLAGDWRMYEQFF.